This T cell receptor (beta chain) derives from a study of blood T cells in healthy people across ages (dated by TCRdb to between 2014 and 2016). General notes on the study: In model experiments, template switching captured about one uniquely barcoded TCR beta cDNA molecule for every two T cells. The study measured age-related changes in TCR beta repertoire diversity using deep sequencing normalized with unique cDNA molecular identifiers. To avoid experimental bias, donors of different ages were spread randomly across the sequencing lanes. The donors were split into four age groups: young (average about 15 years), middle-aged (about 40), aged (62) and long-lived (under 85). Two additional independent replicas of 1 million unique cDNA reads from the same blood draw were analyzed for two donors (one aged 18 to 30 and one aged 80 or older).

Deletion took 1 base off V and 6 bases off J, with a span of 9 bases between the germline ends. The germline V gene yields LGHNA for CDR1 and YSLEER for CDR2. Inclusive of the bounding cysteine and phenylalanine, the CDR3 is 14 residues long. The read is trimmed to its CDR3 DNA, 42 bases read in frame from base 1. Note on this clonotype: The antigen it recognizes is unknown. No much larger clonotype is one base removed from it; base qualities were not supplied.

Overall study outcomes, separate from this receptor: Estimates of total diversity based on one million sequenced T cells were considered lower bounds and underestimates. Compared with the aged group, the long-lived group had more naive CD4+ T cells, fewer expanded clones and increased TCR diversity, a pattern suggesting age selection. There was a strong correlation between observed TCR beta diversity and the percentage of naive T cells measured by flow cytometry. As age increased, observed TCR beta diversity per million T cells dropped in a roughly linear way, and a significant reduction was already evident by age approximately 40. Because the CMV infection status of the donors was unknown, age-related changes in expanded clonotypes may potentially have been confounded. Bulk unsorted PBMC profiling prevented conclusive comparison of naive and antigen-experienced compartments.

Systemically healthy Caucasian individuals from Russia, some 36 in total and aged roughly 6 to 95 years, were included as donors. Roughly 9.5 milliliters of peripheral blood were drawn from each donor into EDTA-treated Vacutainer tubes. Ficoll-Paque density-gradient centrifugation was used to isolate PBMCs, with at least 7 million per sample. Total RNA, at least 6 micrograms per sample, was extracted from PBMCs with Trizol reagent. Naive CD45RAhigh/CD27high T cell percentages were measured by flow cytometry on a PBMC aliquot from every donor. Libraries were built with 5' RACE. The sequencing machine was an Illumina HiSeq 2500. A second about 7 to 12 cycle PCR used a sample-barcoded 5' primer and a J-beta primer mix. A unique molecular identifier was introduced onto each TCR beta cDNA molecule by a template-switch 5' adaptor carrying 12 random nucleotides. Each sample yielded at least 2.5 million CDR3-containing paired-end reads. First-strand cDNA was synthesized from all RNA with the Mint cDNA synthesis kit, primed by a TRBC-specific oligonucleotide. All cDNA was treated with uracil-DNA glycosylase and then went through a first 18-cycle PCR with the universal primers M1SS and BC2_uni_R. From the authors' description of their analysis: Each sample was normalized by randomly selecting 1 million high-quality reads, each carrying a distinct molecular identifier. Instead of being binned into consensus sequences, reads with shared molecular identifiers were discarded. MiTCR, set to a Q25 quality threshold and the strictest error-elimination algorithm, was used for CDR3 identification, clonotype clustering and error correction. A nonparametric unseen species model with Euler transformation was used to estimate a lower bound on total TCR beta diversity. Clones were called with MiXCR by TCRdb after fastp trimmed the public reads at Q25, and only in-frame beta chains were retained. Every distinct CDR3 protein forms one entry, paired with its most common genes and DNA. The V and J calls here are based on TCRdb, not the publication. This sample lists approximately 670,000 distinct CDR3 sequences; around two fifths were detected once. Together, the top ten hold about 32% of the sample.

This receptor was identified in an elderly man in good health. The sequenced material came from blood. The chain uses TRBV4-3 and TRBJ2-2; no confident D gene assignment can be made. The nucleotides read TGCGCCAGCAGCCAAGTCTCGGCTGCCGGGGAGCTGTTTTTT. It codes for CASSQVSAAGELFF.